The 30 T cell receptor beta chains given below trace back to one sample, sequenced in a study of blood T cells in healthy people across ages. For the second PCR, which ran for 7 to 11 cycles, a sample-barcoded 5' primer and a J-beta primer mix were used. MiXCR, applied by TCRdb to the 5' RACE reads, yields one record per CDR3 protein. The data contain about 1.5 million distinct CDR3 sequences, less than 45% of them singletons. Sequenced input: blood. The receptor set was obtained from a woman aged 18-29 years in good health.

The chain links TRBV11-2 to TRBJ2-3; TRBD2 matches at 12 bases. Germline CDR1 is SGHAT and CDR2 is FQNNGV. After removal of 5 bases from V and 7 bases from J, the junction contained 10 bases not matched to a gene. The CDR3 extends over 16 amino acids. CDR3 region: CASSPRLAGAVNTQYF. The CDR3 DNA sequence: TGTGCCAGCAGCCCCCGACTAGCGGGGGCAGTGAATACGCAGTATTTT.

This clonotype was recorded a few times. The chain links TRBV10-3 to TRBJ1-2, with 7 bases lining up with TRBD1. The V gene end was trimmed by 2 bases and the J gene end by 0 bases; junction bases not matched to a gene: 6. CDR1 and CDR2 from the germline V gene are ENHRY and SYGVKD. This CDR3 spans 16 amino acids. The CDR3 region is CAISEPGQVTNYGYTF. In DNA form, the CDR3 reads TGTGCCATCAGTGAGCCCGGACAGGTTACTAACTATGGCTACACCTTC.

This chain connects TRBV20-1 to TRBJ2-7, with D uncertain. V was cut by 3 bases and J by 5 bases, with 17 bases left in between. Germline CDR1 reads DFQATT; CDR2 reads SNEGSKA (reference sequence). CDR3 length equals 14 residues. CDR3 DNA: TGCAGTGCTAGGGCACAGTACCACGATGACGAGCAGTACTTC. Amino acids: CSARAQYHDDEQYF.

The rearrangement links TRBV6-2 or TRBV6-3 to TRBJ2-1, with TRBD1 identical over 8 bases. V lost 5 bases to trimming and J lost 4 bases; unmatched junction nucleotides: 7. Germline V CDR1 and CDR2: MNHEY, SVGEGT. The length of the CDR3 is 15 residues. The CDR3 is CASSRGDRTYNEQFF. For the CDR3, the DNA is TGTGCCAGCAGTAGGGGGGACAGGACTTACAATGAGCAGTTCTTC.

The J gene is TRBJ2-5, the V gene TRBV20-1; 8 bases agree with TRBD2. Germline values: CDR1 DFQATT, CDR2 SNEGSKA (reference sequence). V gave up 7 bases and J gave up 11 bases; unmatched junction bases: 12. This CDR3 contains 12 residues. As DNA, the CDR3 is TGCAGTGGTGTGGCGGGGGGCCGGGAGCAGTACTTC. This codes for CSGVAGGREQYF.

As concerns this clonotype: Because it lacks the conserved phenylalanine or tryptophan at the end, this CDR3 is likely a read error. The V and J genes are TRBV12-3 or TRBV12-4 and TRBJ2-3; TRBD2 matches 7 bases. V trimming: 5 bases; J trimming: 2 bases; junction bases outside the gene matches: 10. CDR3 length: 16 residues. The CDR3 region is CASSPSLADSTDTQYS. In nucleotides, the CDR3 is TGTGCCAGCAGTCCCAGTCTAGCGGACTCCACAGATACGCAGTATTCT.

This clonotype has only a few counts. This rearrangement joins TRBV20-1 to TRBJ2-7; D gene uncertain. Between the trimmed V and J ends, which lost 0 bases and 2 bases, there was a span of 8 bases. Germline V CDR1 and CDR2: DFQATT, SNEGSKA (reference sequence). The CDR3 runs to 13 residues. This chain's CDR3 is CSAREPGTYEQYF. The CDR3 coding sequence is TGCAGTGCTAGAGAACCAGGTACCTACGAGCAGTACTTC.

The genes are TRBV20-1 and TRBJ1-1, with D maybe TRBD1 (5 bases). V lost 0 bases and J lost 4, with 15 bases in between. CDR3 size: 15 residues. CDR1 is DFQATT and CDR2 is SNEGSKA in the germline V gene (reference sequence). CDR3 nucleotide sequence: TGCAGTGCTAGAGATCCAGGAACAGGAACCACTGAAGCTTTCTTT. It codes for CSARDPGTGTTEAFF.

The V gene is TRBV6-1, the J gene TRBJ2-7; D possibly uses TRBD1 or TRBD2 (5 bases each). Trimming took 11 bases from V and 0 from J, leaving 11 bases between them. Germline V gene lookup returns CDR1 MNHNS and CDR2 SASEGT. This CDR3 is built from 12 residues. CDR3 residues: CAGGRDSYEQYF. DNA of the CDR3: TGTGCCGGGGGACGGGACTCCTACGAGCAGTACTTC.

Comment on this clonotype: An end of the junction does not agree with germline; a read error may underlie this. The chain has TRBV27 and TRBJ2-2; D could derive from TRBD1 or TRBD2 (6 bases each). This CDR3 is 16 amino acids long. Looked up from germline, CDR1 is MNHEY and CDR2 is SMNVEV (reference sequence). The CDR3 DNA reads TGTGCCAGCAGTTGGGGGGCAGGGCCGAAAACCGGGGAGCTGTTTTTT. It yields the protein CASSWGAGPKTGELFF.

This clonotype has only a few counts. CDR3 in amino acids: CASSPTWLGEQFF. The CDR3 coding sequence is TGTGCCAGCAGCCCAACATGGCTTGGTGAGCAGTTCTTC. This chain uses TRBV14 with TRBJ2-1; unclear D gene. Deletions cut 4 bases from V and 9 bases from J, with 13 bases between. This CDR3 has 13 amino acids. Germline loops: CDR1 SGHDN, CDR2 FVKESK. Full variable domain (missing parts from reference TRBV14 and TRBJ2-1): EAGVTQFPSHSVIEKGQTVTLRCDPISGHDNLYWYRRVMGKEIKFLLHFVKESKQDESGMPNNRFLAERTGGTYSTLKVQPAELEDSGVYFCASSPTWLGEQFFGPGTRLTVL.

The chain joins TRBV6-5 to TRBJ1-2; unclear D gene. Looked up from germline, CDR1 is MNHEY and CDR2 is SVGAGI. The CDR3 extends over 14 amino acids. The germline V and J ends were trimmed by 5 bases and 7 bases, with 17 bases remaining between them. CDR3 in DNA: TGTGCCAGCAGTCCCCCGGCTGCCGCGAGTGGCTACACCTTC. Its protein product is CASSPPAAASGYTF.

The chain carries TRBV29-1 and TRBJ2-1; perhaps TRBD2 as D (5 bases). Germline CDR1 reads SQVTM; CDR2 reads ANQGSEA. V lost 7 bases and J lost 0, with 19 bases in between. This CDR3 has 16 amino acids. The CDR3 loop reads CSAPGLVASSYNEQFF. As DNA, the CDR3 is TGCAGCGCTCCCGGACTTGTAGCGAGCTCCTACAATGAGCAGTTCTTC.

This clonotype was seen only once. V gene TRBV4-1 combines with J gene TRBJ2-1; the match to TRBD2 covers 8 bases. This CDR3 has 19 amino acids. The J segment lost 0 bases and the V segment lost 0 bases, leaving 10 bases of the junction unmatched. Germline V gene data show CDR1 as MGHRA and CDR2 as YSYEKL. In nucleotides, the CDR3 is TGCGCCAGCAGCCAAGAGGGGCTAGCGGGTCGAAGCTCCTACAATGAGCAGTTCTTC. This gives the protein CASSQEGLAGRSSYNEQFF.

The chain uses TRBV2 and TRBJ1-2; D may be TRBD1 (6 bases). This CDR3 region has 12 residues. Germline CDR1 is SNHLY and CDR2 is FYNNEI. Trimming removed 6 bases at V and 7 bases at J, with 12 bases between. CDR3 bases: TGTGCCAGCAGCGTGACAGGTCCTGGCTACACCTTC. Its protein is CASSVTGPGYTF.

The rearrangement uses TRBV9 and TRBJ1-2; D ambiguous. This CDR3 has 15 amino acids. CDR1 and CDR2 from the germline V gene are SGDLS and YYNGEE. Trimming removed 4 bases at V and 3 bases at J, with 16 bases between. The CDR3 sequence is CASSSNVVDYYGYTF. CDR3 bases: TGTGCCAGCAGCTCAAATGTGGTAGACTACTATGGCTACACCTTC.

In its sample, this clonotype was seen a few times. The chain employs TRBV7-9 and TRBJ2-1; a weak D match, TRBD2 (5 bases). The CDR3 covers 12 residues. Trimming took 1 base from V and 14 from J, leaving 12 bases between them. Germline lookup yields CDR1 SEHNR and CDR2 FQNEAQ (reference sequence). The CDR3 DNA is TGTGCCAGCAGCTTAGAGTCGGGGTCCAAGTTCTTC. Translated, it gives CASSLESGSKFF. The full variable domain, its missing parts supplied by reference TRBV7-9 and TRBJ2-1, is DTGVSQNPRHKITKRGQNVTFRCDPISEHNRLYWYRQTLGQGPEFLTYFQNEAQLEKSRLLSDRFSAERPKGSFSTLEIQRTEQGDSAMYLCASSLESGSKFFGPGTRLTVL.

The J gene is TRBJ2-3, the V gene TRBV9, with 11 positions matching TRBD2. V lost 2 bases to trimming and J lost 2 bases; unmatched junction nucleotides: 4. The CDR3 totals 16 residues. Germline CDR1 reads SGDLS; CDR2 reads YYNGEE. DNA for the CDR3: TGTGCCAGCAGCGTCGGACTAGCGGGTTTCACAGATACGCAGTATTTT. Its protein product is CASSVGLAGFTDTQYF.

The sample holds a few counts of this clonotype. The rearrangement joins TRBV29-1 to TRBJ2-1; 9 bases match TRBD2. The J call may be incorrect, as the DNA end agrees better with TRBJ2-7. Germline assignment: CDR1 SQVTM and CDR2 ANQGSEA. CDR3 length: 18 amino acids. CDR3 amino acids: CSVEGLAGEGSSYNEQYF. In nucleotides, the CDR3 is TGCAGCGTTGAAGGATTAGCGGGAGAGGGGAGCTCCTACAATGAGCAGTACTTC.

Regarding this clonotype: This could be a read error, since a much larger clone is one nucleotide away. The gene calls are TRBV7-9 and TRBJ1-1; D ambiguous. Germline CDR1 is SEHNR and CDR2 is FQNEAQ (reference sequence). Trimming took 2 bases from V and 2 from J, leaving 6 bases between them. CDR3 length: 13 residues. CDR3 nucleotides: TGTGCCAGCAGCTTAAACAGTAACACTGAAGCTTTCTTT. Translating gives CASSLNSNTEAFF.

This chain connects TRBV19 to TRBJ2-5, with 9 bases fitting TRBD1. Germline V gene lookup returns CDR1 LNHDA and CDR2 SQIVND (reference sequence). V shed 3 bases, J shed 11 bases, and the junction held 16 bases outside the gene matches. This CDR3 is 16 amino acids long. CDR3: CASSIADGTGYKEQYF. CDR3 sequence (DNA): TGTGCCAGTAGTATTGCAGACGGGACAGGGTATAAGGAGCAGTACTTC.

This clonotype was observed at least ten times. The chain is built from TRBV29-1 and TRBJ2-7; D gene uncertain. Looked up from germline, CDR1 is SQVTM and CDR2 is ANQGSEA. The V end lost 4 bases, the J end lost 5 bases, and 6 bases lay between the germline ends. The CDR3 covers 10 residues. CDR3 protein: CSVVLDEQYF. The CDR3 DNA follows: TGCAGCGTTGTCCTCGACGAGCAGTACTTC.

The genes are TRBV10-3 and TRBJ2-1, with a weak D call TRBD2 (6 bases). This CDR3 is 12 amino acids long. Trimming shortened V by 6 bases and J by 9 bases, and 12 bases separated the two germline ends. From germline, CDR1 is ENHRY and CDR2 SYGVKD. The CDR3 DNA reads TGTGCCATCAGCGAAGGGACTTCTGAGCAGTTCTTC. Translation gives CAISEGTSEQFF.

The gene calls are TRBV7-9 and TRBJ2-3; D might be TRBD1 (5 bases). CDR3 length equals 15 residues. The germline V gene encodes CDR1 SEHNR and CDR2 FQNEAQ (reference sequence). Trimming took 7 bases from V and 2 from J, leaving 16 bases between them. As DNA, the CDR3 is TGTGCCAGCACCATCCGTGGCAGGGTCACAGATACGCAGTATTTT. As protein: CASTIRGRVTDTQYF.

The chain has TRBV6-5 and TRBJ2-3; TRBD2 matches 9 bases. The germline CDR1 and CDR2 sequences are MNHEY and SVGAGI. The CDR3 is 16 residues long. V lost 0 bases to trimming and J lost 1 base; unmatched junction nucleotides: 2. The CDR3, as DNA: TGTGCCAGCAGTTACTCGGTAGCGGGGGGCACAGATACGCAGTATTTT. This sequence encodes CASSYSVAGGTDTQYF.

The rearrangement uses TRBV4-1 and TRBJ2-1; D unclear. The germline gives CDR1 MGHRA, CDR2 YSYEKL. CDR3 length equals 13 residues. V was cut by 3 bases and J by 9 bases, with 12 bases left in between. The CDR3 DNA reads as TGCGCCAGCAGCCACCGGAGAGCGACTGAGCAGTTCTTC. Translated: CASSHRRATEQFF.

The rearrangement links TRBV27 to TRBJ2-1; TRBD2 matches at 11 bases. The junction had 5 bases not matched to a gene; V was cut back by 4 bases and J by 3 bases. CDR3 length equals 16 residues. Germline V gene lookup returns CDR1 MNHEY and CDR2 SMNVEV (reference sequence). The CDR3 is CASSSGTSGYYNEQFF. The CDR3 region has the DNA TGTGCCAGCAGTTCGGGGACTAGCGGCTACTACAATGAGCAGTTCTTC.

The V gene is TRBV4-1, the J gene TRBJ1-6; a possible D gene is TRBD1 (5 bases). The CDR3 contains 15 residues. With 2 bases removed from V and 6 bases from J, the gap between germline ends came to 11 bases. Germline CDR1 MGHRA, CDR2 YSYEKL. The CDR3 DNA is TGCGCCAGCAGCCAACCTGGTAGGGGTAATTCACCCCTCCACTTT. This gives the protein CASSQPGRGNSPLHF.

CDR3 amino acids: CASSQIPGGSSPLHF. Here the CDR3 DNA reads TGCGCCAGCAGCCAAATACCGGGAGGTAGTTCACCCCTCCACTTT. The chain joins TRBV4-1 to TRBJ1-6, with no clear D. Germline V lookup: CDR1 MGHRA, CDR2 YSYEKL. This CDR3 is 15 amino acids long. V lost 2 bases and J 9 bases, leaving 14 bases between the germline ends.

CDR3 DNA sequence: TGTGCCAGCAGCTTATACGAGAGGGAGCAGTTCTTC. It encodes CASSLYEREQFF. The chain joins TRBV7-2 to TRBJ2-1; D gene ambiguous. CDR1 SGHTA and CDR2 FQGNSA come from the germline V gene. V was clipped by 2 bases and J by 10 bases, with 9 bases between them. CDR3 size: 12 residues.